The next 27 T cell receptor beta chains were all read from a single sample in a study of blood T cells in healthy people across ages. Through a sample-barcoded 5' primer and a J-beta primer mix, a second PCR was run for roughly 6 to 11 cycles. TCRdb itself ran the 5' RACE reads through MiXCR, one entry per CDR3 protein. The sample holds 650,000 to 1,000,000 distinct CDR3 sequences; about 47% are singletons and the top ten take roughly 18%. The material sequenced was blood. The receptors shown here come from a man older than 75 in good health.

This clonotype was counted only a few times. The chain is built from TRBV12-3 or TRBV12-4 and TRBJ2-3; D is perhaps TRBD1 or TRBD2 (5 bases each). The CDR3 length is 12 residues. V lost 5 bases to trimming and J lost 6 bases, with 9 bases between them. The CDR3 nucleotides are TGTGCCAGCAGTACAGAGGGGGATACGCAGTATTTT. Amino acids: CASSTEGDTQYF.

This chain uses TRBV7-2 with TRBJ2-1, with a tentative D call TRBD2 (6 bases). Germline assignment: CDR1 SGHTA and CDR2 FQGNSA. The CDR3 covers 17 residues. Trimming pared 1 base from V and 0 bases from J, leaving 13 bases between. This CDR3 reads CASSLELAESSYNEQFF. The CDR3, as DNA: TGTGCCAGCAGCTTAGAACTAGCTGAAAGCTCCTACAATGAGCAGTTCTTC.

This chain links TRBV7-9 with TRBJ2-4; tentative D call: TRBD2 (5 bases). The DNA end lines up better with TRBJ2-7; the J call may be wrong. Germline V CDR1 and CDR2: SEHNR, FQNEAQ (reference sequence). This CDR3 region has 14 residues. The CDR3 loop is CASSSDGNIYEQYF. As DNA, the CDR3 is TGTGCCAGCAGCTCGGACGGGAACATCTACGAGCAGTACTTC.

This clonotype was observed a single time. The V call is TRBV6-2 or TRBV6-3, the J call TRBJ2-4; D ambiguous. The closer fit of TRBJ2-7 to the DNA end suggests the J call may be wrong. The CDR3 loop spans 13 amino acids. Germline values: CDR1 MNHEY, CDR2 SVGEGT. CDR3 in amino acids: CASSYSPPYEQYF. The CDR3 nucleotides are TGTGCCAGCAGTTATTCTCCGCCCTACGAGCAGTACTTC.

In regard to this clonotype: Being one base from a much bigger clone, this may be a read error. This chain uses TRBV12-3 or TRBV12-4 with TRBJ2-1; the D call may be TRBD1 or TRBD2 (5 bases each). The V and J ends lost 5 bases and 8 bases respectively, with 16 bases between them. This CDR3 contains 14 residues. The CDR3 DNA reads TGTGCCAGCAGTCCCGGGACCTTTTACGATGAGCAGTTCTTC. Its protein is CASSPGTFYDEQFF.

The CDR3 region has the DNA TGTGCCAGCAGCAAAGGACTAGCGGGAAGCAATGAGCAGTTCTTC. Translated, it gives CASSKGLAGSNEQFF. The genes are TRBV21-1 and TRBJ2-1; the table's D call TRBD2 went unverified against the DNA. TRBV21-1 is listed as a pseudogene. The CDR3 is 15 amino acids.

In this sample, this clonotype turned up once. The chain combines TRBV12-3 or TRBV12-4 with TRBJ2-3; D may be TRBD1 or TRBD2 (5 bases each). V was clipped by 5 bases and J by 4 bases, with 13 bases between them. CDR3 length: 14 amino acids. For the CDR3, the DNA is TGTGCCAGCAGTGTTTCTGGGACCCCAGATACGCAGTATTTT. This codes for CASSVSGTPDTQYF.

V is TRBV12-3 or TRBV12-4 and J is TRBJ2-7; 15 nucleotides agree with TRBD2. Trimming removed 4 bases from V and 7 bases from J; junction bases left unmatched: 14. CDR3 length: 18 amino acids. CDR3 DNA sequence: TGTGCCAGCAGTTCGACCCTAGGGACTAGCGGGGGGTACAATGAGCAGTACTTC. It specifies CASSSTLGTSGGYNEQYF.

The DNA for the CDR3 is TGCGCCAGCAGCTTGGCCGTGGCAGTCAATCAGCCCCAGCATTTT. Protein: CASSLAVAVNQPQHF. This rearrangement joins TRBV5-1 to TRBJ1-5, with D hard to call. Germline CDR1 is SGHRS and CDR2 is YFSETQ. Trimming cost V 0 bases and J 3 bases, with 10 bases left between them. The length of the CDR3 is 15 residues.

J is TRBJ1-5 and V is TRBV20-1; D remains unclear. V was clipped by 5 bases and J by 3 bases, with 11 bases between them. CDR1 is DFQATT, CDR2 SNEGSKA, per germline (reference sequence). There are 13 residues in the CDR3. The CDR3 coding sequence is TGCAGTGCTCCCGCCCTCCCCAATCAGCCCCAGCATTTT. This encodes CSAPALPNQPQHF.

This clonotype was found a few times. The chain employs TRBV5-1 and TRBJ2-3, with 8 bases lining up with TRBD2. The CDR3 has 16 residues. Losses at the gene ends were 2 bases for V and 3 bases for J; bases not matched to a gene: 8. Germline V gene lookup returns CDR1 SGHRS and CDR2 YFSETQ. The CDR3 DNA follows: TGCGCCAGCAGCTTAAAAACGACTAGCGCGACAGATACGCAGTATTTT. It specifies CASSLKTTSATDTQYF.

This clonotype has a count of ten or more. V usage is TRBV20-1 and J usage is TRBJ2-1, with 8 bases lining up with TRBD2. Unmatched junction bases numbered 15, after V lost 4 bases and J lost 7 bases. The germline gives CDR1 DFQATT, CDR2 SNEGSKA (reference sequence). The CDR3 extends over 16 amino acids. CDR3: CSATTGTRTLENEQFF. The DNA of the CDR3 is TGCAGTGCTACGACCGGGACTAGGACGTTAGAAAATGAGCAGTTCTTC.

On this clonotype: This may arise from a read error, as a much more abundant clone is one base away. The rearrangement joins TRBV28 to TRBJ2-1; 8 positions agree with TRBD2. Losses at the gene ends were 4 bases for V and 2 bases for J; bases not matched to a gene: 10. This CDR3 region has 17 residues. CDR1 is MDHEN, CDR2 SYDVKM, per germline. The CDR3 DNA reads TGTGCCAGCAGTTCCTCCGCCGCGGGGGGCACCTACAATGAGCAGTTCTTC. Translated: CASSSSAAGGTYNEQFF.

CDR3 loop: CASSEVDRGRDEQFF. DNA of the CDR3: TGTGCCAGCAGTGAAGTGGACAGGGGGCGGGATGAGCAGTTCTTC. The chain combines TRBV2 with TRBJ2-1, with TRBD1 matching 11 bases. The trim removed 1 base at V and 8 bases at J, leaving 4 bases unmatched. CDR3 length: 15 residues. The germline gives CDR1 SNHLY, CDR2 FYNNEI.

This clonotype was counted only a few times. This chain connects TRBV6-5 to TRBJ1-1; 8 bases line up with TRBD1. This CDR3 spans 17 amino acids. Looked up from germline, CDR1 is MNHEY and CDR2 is SVGAGI. V was clipped by 2 bases and J by 0 bases; unmatched bases: 8. The CDR3, as DNA: TGTGCCAGCAGTTACGACCCCAGGGGGCAAGTGAACACTGAAGCTTTCTTT. Amino acid sequence: CASSYDPRGQVNTEAFF.

The V call is TRBV5-6, the J call TRBJ2-7; D perhaps matches TRBD2 (5 bases). The V end was cut by 0 bases, the J end by 6 bases, with 7 bases between. This CDR3 is 12 amino acids long. Per the germline V gene, CDR1 is SGHDT and CDR2 is YYEEEE. The CDR3, as DNA: TGTGCCAGCAGCTTGGGAGGGATCGAGCAGTACTTC. Translating gives CASSLGGIEQYF. The complete variable domain, with remaining parts taken from reference TRBV5-6 and TRBJ2-7, reads DAGVTQSPTHLIKTRGQQVTLRCSPKSGHDTVSWYQQALGQGPQFIFQYYEEEERQRGNFPDRFSGHQFPNYSSELNVNALLLGDSALYLCASSLGGIEQYFGPGTRLTVT.

This clonotype was counted only a few times. The chain employs TRBV29-1 and TRBJ2-1; 9 nucleotides align to TRBD2. Trimming at V came to 2 bases and at J to 9 bases, leaving 11 bases not matched to a gene. Germline V gene sequence: CDR1 SQVTM, CDR2 ANQGSEA. There are 15 residues in the CDR3. The CDR3, as DNA: TGCAGCGTTGAATCGTCAGTAGCGGGAGCTGGTGAGCAGTTCTTC. Its protein product is CSVESSVAGAGEQFF.

This clonotype showed up just a few times. The chain uses TRBV20-1 and TRBJ2-1; no clear D gene. Germline loops: CDR1 DFQATT, CDR2 SNEGSKA (reference sequence). Trimming cost V 3 bases and J 7 bases, with 13 bases left between them. The CDR3 has 13 residues. CDR3 DNA sequence: TGCAGTGCTAGCCTTAGTTTAAGGAATGAGCAGTTCTTC. This encodes CSASLSLRNEQFF.

This clonotype has a handful of counts. The chain is built from TRBV21-1 and TRBJ2-5; the D call of TRBD1 is as the table states it, not checked on the DNA. TRBV21-1 is designated a pseudogene. The CDR3 has 17 amino acids. The DNA for the CDR3 is TGTGCCAGCAGCAAAGTGGGGACAGGGGAGAGGGTAGAGACCCAGTACTTC. This sequence encodes CASSKVGTGERVETQYF.

On this clonotype itself: Just one base apart from a much larger clone, this may be a read error. V gene TRBV28 combines with J gene TRBJ2-1, with 9 bases matching TRBD2. CDR1 is MDHEN, CDR2 SYDVKM, per germline. The CDR3 sequence is 13 residues long. The V segment lost 6 bases and the J segment 9 bases; nucleotides outside the gene matches: 6. The DNA for the CDR3 is TGTGCCAGCAGCCCTTCTAGCGGGATTGAGCAGTTCTTC. This codes for CASSPSSGIEQFF.

In its sample, this clonotype was seen many times. The rearrangement joins TRBV12-3 or TRBV12-4 to TRBJ2-7; tentatively, D is TRBD1 (6 bases). The CDR3 runs 13 residues. Between the trimmed V and J ends, which lost 6 bases and 0 bases, there was a span of 9 bases. The CDR3 protein is CASSMGASYEQYF. DNA for the CDR3: TGTGCCAGCAGCATGGGGGCCTCCTACGAGCAGTACTTC.

Details on this clonotype: An end of the junction does not agree with germline; a read error may underlie this. The CDR3 nucleotides are TGCGCCAGCAGATTATCAGGGGCGGCTTTAGGAAAACTGTTTTTT. Amino acid sequence: CASRLSGAALGKLFF. The rearrangement links TRBV28 to TRBJ1-4; D may be TRBD1 (6 bases). In germline, CDR1 is MDHEN, CDR2 SYDVKM. The CDR3 runs 15 residues. Filled out from reference TRBV28 and TRBJ1-4, the complete variable domain reads DVKVTQSSRYLVKRTGEKVFLECVQDMDHENMFWYRQDPGLGLRLIYFSYDVKMKEKGDIPEGYSVSREKKERFSLILESASTNQTSMYLCASRLSGAALGKLFFGSGTQLSVL.

About this clonotype: At one of its ends the junction is not consistent with the germline gene, which may arise from a read error. The chain is built from TRBV28 and TRBJ1-5; D gene unclear. Germline CDR1 MDHEN, CDR2 SYDVKM. The CDR3 runs 15 residues. This CDR3 reads CDSSRTGGLNQPQHF. For the CDR3, the DNA is TGTGACAGCAGCCGGACGGGCGGGCTCAATCAGCCCCAGCATTTT.

Worth noting for this clonotype: One junction end does not reproduce the germline sequence, and a read error may be involved. The chain recombines TRBV12-3 or TRBV12-4 with TRBJ2-3; D remains unclear. The CDR3 loop spans 14 amino acids. CDR3 residues: CASSLAVGADAQYF. In DNA, the CDR3 is TGTGCCAGCAGTTTGGCAGTGGGCGCAGATGCGCAGTATTTT.

This clonotype has just a few counts. The V and J genes are TRBV3-1 and TRBJ2-1; TRBD2 matches 7 bases. Germline CDR1 reads LGHDT; CDR2 reads YNNKEL (reference sequence). Losses at the gene ends were 6 bases for V and 4 bases for J; bases not matched to a gene: 12. The CDR3 contains 16 residues. This CDR3 reads CASRDTTSVAYNEQFF. In nucleotides, the CDR3 is TGTGCCAGCAGGGACACTACTAGCGTCGCATACAATGAGCAGTTCTTC.

In this sample, this clonotype turned up a few times. The chain couples TRBV3-1 to TRBJ2-7; D remains unclear. Germline V gene lookup returns CDR1 LGHDT and CDR2 YNNKEL (reference sequence). This CDR3 region has 12 residues. Trimming took 2 bases from V and 2 from J, leaving 4 bases between them. In nucleotides, the CDR3 is TGTGCCAGCAGCCAATCACCCTACGAGCAGTACTTC. It translates to CASSQSPYEQYF.

Points on this clonotype: This could be a read error, since a much larger clone is one nucleotide away. V and J are TRBV7-2 and TRBJ1-5; D is perhaps TRBD1 (5 bases). Germline CDR1 SGHTA, CDR2 FQGNSA. The CDR3 consists of 15 residues. V was clipped by 5 bases and J by 4 bases, with 15 bases between them. The CDR3 reads CASSRGRGENQPQHF. The CDR3 region has the DNA TGTGCCAGCAGCCGGGGACGGGGAGAGAATCAGCCCCAGCATTTT.